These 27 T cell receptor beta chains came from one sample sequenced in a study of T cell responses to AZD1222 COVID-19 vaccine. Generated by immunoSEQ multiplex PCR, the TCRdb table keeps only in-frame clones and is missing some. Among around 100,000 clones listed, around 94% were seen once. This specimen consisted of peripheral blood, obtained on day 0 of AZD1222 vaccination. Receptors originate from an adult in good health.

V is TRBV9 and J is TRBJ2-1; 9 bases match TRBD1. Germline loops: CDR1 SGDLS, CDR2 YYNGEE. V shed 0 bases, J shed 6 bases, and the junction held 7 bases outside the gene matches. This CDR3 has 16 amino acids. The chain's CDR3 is CASSVETGGAFNEQFF. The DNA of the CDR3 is TGTGCCAGCAGCGTAGAAACAGGGGGCGCTTTCAATGAGCAGTTCTTC.

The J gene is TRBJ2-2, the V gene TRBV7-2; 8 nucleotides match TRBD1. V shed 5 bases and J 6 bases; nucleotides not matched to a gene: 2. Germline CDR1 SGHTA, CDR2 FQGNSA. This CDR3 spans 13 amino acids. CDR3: CASSGTGPGELFF. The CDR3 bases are TGTGCCAGCAGCGGGACAGGTCCCGGGGAGCTGTTTTTT.

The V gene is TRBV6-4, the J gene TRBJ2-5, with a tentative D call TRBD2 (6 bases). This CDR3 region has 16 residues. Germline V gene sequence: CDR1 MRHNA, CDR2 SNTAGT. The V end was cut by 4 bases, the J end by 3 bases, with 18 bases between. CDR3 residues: CASSGTLNSSEETQYF. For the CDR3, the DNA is TGTGCCAGCAGTGGCACATTGAATTCTAGCGAAGAGACCCAGTACTTC.

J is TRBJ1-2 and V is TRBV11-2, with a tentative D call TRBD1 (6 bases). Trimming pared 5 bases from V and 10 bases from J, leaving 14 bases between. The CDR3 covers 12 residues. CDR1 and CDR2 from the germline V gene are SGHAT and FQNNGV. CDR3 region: CASSPDRTTYTF. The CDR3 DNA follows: TGTGCCAGCAGCCCCGACAGGACGACCTACACCTTC.

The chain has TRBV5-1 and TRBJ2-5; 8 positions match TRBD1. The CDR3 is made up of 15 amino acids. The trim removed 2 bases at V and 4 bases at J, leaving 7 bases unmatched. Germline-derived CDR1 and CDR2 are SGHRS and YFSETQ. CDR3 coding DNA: TGCGCCAGCAGCTTCATACAGGGGGTGCGAGAGACCCAGTACTTC. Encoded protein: CASSFIQGVRETQYF.

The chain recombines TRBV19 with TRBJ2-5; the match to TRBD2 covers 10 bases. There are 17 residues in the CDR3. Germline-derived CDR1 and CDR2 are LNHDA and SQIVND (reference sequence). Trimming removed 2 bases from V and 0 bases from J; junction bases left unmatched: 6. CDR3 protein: CASSILLAGKYQETQYF. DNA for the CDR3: TGTGCCAGTAGTATACTACTAGCGGGGAAGTACCAAGAGACCCAGTACTTC.

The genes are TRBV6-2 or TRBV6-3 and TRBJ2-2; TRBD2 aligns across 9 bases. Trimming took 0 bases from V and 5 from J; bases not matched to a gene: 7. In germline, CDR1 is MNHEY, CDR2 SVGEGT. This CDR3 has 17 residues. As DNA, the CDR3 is TGTGCCAGCAGTTACTCAGTAGCGGGGGCCCGTACCGGGGAGCTGTTTTTT. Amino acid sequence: CASSYSVAGARTGELFF.

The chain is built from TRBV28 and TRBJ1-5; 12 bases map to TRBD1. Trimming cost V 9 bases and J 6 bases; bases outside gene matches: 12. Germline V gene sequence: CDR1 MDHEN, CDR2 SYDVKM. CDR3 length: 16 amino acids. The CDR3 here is CASHSGTGGASQPQHF. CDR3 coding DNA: TGTGCCAGTCACTCCGGGACAGGGGGCGCGAGTCAGCCCCAGCATTTT.

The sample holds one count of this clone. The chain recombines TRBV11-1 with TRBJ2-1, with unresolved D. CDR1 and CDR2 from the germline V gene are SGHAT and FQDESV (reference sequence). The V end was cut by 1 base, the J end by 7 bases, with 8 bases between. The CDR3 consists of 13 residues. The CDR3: CASSLDRSNEQFF. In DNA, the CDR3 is TGTGCCAGCAGCTTAGATCGGAGTAATGAGCAGTTCTTC.

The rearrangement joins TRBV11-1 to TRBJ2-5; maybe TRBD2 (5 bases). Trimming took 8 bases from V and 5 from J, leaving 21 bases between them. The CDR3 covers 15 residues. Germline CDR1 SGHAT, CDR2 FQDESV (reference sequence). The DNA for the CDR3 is TGTGCCAGCGGATCCGGGATGACGGGAAGGGAGACCCAGTACTTC. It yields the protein CASGSGMTGRETQYF. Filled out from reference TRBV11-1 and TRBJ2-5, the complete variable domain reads EAEVAQSPRYKITEKSQAVAFWCDPISGHATLYWYRQILGQGPELLVQFQDESVVDDSQLPKDRFSAERLKGVDSTLKIQPAELGDSAMYLCASGSGMTGRETQYFGPGTRLLVL.

DNA for the CDR3: TGCGCCAGCAGCCGACAGGGGAGTCGGACTGAAGCTTTCTTT. Encoded protein: CASSRQGSRTEAFF. This chain links TRBV5-1 with TRBJ1-1, with 8 bases fitting TRBD1. V gave up 4 bases and J gave up 5 bases; unmatched junction bases: 7. In germline, CDR1 is SGHRS, CDR2 YFSETQ. CDR3 size: 14 residues.

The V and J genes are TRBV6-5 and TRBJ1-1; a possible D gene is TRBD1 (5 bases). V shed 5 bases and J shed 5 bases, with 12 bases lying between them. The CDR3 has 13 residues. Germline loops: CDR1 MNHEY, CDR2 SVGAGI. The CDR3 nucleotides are TGTGCCAGCAGTCGAACCCGGGGGACTGAAGCTTTCTTT. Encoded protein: CASSRTRGTEAFF.

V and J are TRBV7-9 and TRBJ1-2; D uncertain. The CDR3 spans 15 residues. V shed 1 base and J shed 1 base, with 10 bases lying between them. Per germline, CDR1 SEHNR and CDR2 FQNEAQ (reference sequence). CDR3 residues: CASSLGAPSNYGYTF. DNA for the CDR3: TGTGCCAGCAGCTTAGGGGCCCCTAGTAACTATGGCTACACCTTC.

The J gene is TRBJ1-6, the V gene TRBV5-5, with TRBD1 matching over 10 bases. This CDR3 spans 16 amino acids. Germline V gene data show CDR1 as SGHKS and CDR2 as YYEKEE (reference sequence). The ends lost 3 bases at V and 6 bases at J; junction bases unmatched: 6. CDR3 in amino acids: CASSWGDRGANSPLHF. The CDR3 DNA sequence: TGTGCCAGCAGCTGGGGGGACAGGGGCGCTAATTCACCCCTCCACTTT.

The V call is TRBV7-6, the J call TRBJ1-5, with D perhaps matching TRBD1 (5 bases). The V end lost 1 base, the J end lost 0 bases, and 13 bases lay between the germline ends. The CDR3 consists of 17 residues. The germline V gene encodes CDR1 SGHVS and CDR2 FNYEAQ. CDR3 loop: CASSLGSGPYSNQPQHF. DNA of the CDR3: TGTGCCAGCAGCTTAGGTTCGGGGCCGTATAGCAATCAGCCCCAGCATTTT.

In nucleotides, the CDR3 is TGTGCCAGCAGCTCCCGCCCTACTAGCGGGAGGTACGAGCAGTACTTC. It specifies CASSSRPTSGRYEQYF. This chain connects TRBV11-2 to TRBJ2-7; 12 nucleotides align to TRBD2. Trimming took 4 bases from V and 4 from J; bases not matched to a gene: 8. This CDR3 contains 16 residues. CDR1 and CDR2 from the germline V gene are SGHAT and FQNNGV. Combining the CDR3 with reference TRBV11-2 and TRBJ2-7 gives the whole variable domain EAGVAQSPRYKIIEKRQSVAFWCNPISGHATLYWYQQILGQGPKLLIQFQNNGVVDDSQLPKDRFSAERLKGVDSTLKIQPAKLEDSAVYLCASSSRPTSGRYEQYFGPGTRLTVT.

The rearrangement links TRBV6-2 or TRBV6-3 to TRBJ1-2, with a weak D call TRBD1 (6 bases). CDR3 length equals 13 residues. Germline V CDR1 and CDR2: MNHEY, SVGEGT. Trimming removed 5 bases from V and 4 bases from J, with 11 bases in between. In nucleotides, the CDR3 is TGTGCCAGCAGTCAAGGACAGACCTATGGCTACACCTTC. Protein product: CASSQGQTYGYTF.

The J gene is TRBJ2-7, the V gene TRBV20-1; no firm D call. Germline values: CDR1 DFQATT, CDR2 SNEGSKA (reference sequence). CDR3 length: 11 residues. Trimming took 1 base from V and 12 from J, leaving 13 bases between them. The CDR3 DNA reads TGCAGTGCTAGAGTAATCGAACAAGCGTACTTC. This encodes CSARVIEQAYF.

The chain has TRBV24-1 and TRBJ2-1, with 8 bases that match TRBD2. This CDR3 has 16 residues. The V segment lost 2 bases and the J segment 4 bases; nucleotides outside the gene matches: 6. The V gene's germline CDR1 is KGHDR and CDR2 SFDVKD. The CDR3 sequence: CATSDSGTREYNEQFF. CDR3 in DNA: TGTGCCACCAGTGATTCCGGGACTAGAGAGTACAATGAGCAGTTCTTC.

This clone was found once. The CDR3 DNA sequence: TGTGCCAGCAGTTACGTTACAGGGGGCCCCAATCAGCCCCAGCATTTT. This sequence encodes CASSYVTGGPNQPQHF. The V and J genes are TRBV6-2 or TRBV6-3 and TRBJ1-5, with 9 bases aligning to TRBD1. CDR3 size: 16 residues. Germline assignment: CDR1 MNHEY and CDR2 SVGEGT. The V gene end was trimmed by 2 bases and the J gene end by 3 bases; junction bases not matched to a gene: 5.

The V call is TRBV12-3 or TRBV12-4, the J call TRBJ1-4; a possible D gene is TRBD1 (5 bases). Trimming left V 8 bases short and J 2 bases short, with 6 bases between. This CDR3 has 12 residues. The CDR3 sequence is CASSGTNEKLFF. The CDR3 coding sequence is TGTGCCAGCTCAGGGACTAATGAAAAACTGTTTTTT.

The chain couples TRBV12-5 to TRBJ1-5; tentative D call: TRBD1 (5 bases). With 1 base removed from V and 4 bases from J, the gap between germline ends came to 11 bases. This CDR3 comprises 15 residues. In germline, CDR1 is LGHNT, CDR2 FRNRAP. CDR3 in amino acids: CASGLAGLGNQPQHF. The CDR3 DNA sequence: TGTGCTAGTGGTTTGGCAGGGTTGGGGAATCAGCCCCAGCATTTT. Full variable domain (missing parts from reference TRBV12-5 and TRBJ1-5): DARVTQTPRHKVTEMGQEVTMRCQPILGHNTVFWYRQTMMQGLELLAYFRNRAPLDDSGMPKDRFSAEMPDATLATLKIQPSEPRDSAVYFCASGLAGLGNQPQHFGDGTRLSIL.

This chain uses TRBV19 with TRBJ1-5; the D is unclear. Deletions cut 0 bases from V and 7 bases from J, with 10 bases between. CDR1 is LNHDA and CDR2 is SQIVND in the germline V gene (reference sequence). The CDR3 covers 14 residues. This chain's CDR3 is CASSIDKGRQPQHF. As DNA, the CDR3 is TGTGCCAGTAGTATAGATAAAGGGAGGCAGCCCCAGCATTTT.

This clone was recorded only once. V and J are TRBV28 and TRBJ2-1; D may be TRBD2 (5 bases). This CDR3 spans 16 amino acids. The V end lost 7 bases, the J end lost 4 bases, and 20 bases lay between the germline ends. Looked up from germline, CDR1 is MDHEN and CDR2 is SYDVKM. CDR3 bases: TGTGCCAGCACCCTCCGGGCTAGCAGAGGGTACAATGAGCAGTTCTTC. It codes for CASTLRASRGYNEQFF. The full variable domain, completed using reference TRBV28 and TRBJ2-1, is DVKVTQSSRYLVKRTGEKVFLECVQDMDHENMFWYRQDPGLGLRLIYFSYDVKMKEKGDIPEGYSVSREKKERFSLILESASTNQTSMYLCASTLRASRGYNEQFFGPGTRLTVL.

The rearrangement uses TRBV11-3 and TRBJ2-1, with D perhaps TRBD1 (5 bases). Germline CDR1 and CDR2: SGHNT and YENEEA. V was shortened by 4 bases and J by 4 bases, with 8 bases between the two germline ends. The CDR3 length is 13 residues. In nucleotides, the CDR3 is TGTGCCAGCAGCTCTCAGGGTTACAATGAGCAGTTCTTC. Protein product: CASSSQGYNEQFF.

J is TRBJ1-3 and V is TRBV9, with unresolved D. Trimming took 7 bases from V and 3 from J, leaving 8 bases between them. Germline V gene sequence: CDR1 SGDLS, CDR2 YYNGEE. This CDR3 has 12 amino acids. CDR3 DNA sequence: TGTGCCAGCCGGGGTAATGGAAACACCATATATTTT. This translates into CASRGNGNTIYF. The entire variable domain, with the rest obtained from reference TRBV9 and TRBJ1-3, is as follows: DSGVTQTPKHLITATGQRVTLRCSPRSGDLSVYWYQQSLDQGLQFLIQYYNGEERAKGNILERFSAQQFPDLHSELNLSSLELGDSALYFCASRGNGNTIYFGEGSWLTVV.

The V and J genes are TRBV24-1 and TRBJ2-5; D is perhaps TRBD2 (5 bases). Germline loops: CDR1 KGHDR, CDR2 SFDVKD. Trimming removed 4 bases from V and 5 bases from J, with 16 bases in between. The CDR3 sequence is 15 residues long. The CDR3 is CATSDPRVYPETQYF. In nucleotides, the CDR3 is TGTGCCACCAGTGACCCGAGGGTTTATCCGGAGACCCAGTACTTC.